Sequencing of this T cell receptor (beta chain) was carried out in a study of shared clonotypes between healthy human individuals. General study points: Inspection by rarefaction showed sorted-subset sequencing to be incomplete despite large depth.

Measured with immunoSEQ multiplex PCR; TCRdb has only the in-frame clones, and not every one. The sample includes approximately 940,000 clones, less than 85% of them seen just once. On this clone: Antigen unknown.

The origin of this receptor is a man between 18 and 29 years old in good health. The material sequenced was memory CD4+ T cells sorted from blood. Noted subset: CD45RA-negative fraction.

In nucleotides, the CDR3 is TGTGCCAGCAGCCAAGACAGAAATACGCAGTATTTT. The encoded protein is CASSQDRNTQYF. This chain links TRBV14 with TRBJ2-3, with D unclear. The V gene lost 0 bases and the J gene lost 7 bases, with 5 bases spanning the gap. The CDR3 has 12 amino acids. Germline-derived CDR1 and CDR2 are SGHDN and FVKESK. Based on the CDR3 plus reference TRBV14 and TRBJ2-3, the full variable domain is EAGVTQFPSHSVIEKGQTVTLRCDPISGHDNLYWYRRVMGKEIKFLLHFVKESKQDESGMPNNRFLAERTGGTYSTLKVQPAELEDSGVYFCASSQDRNTQYFGPGTRLTVL.